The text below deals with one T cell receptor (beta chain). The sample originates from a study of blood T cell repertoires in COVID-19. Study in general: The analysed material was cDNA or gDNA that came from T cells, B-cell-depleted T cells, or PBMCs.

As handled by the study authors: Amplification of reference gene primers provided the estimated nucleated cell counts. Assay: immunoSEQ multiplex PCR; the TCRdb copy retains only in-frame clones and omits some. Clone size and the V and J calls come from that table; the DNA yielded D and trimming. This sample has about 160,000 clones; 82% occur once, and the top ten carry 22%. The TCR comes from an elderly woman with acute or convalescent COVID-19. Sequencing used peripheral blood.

This CDR3 reads CASSWGTGVYVGMNTEAFF. Here the CDR3 DNA reads TGTGCCAGCAGCTGGGGGACAGGGGTTTACGTGGGGATGAACACTGAAGCTTTCTTT. V is TRBV21-1 and J is TRBJ1-1; the table's D call of TRBD1 was not tested on the DNA. TRBV21-1 is listed as a pseudogene. This CDR3 has 19 residues.